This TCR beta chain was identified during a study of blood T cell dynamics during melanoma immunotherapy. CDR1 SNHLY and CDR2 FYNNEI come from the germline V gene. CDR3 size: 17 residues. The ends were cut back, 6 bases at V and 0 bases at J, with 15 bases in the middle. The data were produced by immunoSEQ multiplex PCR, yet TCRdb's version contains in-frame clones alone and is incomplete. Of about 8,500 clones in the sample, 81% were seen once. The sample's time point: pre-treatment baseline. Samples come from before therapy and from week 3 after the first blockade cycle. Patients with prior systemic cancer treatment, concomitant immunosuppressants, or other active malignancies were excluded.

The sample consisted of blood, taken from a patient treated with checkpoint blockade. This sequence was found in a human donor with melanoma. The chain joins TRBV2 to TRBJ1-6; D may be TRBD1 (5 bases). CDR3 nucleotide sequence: TGTGCCAGCAGCCCCGGGACTGTCAGCTCCTATAATTCACCCCTCCACTTT. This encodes CASSPGTVSSYNSPLHF.